The 30 T cell receptor beta chains below all came from one sample that was sequenced in a study of T cell responses to AZD1222 COVID-19 vaccine. Assay used: immunoSEQ multiplex PCR; TCRdb lists only in-frame clones, some missing. The sample contains 80,000 to 100,000 clones, approximately 85% of which appear only once. Sequenced here: peripheral blood, sampled 28 days after the second AZD1222 dose. These receptors were taken from an adult who received the AZD1222 COVID-19 vaccine.

J is TRBJ1-1 and V is TRBV18; 8 nucleotides align to TRBD1. V dropped 4 bases and J dropped 1; count of bases not matched to a gene: 5. Germline CDR1 KGHSH, CDR2 LQKENI. This CDR3 region has 15 residues. DNA of the CDR3: TGTGCCAGCTCACTTGACAGGGGCAAGAACACTGAAGCTTTCTTT. Translation gives CASSLDRGKNTEAFF.

Worth noting for this clone: An end of the junction does not agree with germline; a read error may underlie this. The V call is TRBV5-1, the J call TRBJ2-5; tentatively, D is TRBD2 (7 bases). The length of the CDR3 is 17 residues. Germline assignment: CDR1 SGHRS and CDR2 YFSETQ. DNA for the CDR3: TGCGCCCGCAGCTCGAGTGGGGGAGGGGGAAATTTCAGGACCCAGTACTTC. Amino acid sequence: CARSSSGGGGNFRTQYF.

This clone has more than one count but fewer than ten. The chain joins TRBV20-1 to TRBJ2-1; D might be TRBD2 (5 bases). The CDR3 is made up of 10 amino acids. Germline CDR1 and CDR2: DFQATT and SNEGSKA (reference sequence). The germline V and J ends were trimmed by 6 bases and 12 bases, with 12 bases remaining between them. The CDR3, as DNA: TGCAGTGCCCGGGATATAGGGCAGTTCTTC. This gives the protein CSARDIGQFF.

V and J are TRBV5-1 and TRBJ1-3, with 7 nucleotides matching TRBD1. Per the germline V gene, CDR1 is SGHRS and CDR2 is YFSETQ. The CDR3 length is 17 residues. V trimming: 2 bases; J trimming: 0 bases; junction bases outside the gene matches: 8. The CDR3 coding sequence is TGCGCCAGCAGCTTCGGCCGGGACAGTTTCTCTGGAAACACCATATATTTT. As protein: CASSFGRDSFSGNTIYF.

The chain links TRBV2 to TRBJ1-3; D uncertain. Germline CDR1 reads SNHLY; CDR2 reads FYNNEI. The CDR3 has 17 residues. Trimming stripped 8 bases from V and 0 bases from J, with 20 bases between. CDR3 coding DNA: TGTGCCAGCGAAGCAGACTCAAGACGAACCTCTGGAAACACCATATATTTT. Encoded protein: CASEADSRRTSGNTIYF.

Details on this clone: Germline is not matched at one junction end, which may reflect a read error. The rearrangement uses TRBV7-7 and TRBJ1-4; the D is unclear. This CDR3 has 16 amino acids. CDR1 is SSHAT, CDR2 FNYEAQ, per germline (reference sequence). The CDR3 DNA follows: TGTGCTAGCAGCTGGATTTTCGAGGCAGTGAATGAAAAACTGTTTTTT. It codes for CASSWIFEAVNEKLFF. The full variable domain, in which reference TRBV7-7 and TRBJ1-4 provide the parts outside the CDR3, is GAGVSQSPRYKVTKRGQDVTLRCDPISSHATLYWYQQALGQGPEFLTYFNYEAQPDKSGLPSDRFSAERPEGSISTLTIQRTEQRDSAMYRCASSWIFEAVNEKLFFGSGTQLSVL.

V and J are TRBV27 and TRBJ2-3; no clear D. The V gene's germline CDR1 is MNHEY and CDR2 SMNVEV (reference sequence). The CDR3 has 15 residues. V shed 5 bases and J shed 6 bases, with 18 bases lying between them. The CDR3 reads CASSSRAPYGDTQYF. In DNA form, the CDR3 reads TGTGCCAGCAGTAGCCGGGCCCCCTATGGCGATACGCAGTATTTT.

This clone is a singleton in its sample. This chain joins TRBV5-8 and TRBJ2-5; D ambiguous. This CDR3 comprises 14 residues. Germline V lookup: CDR1 SGHTS, CDR2 YDEGEE. V dropped 1 base and J dropped 5 bases, with 12 bases sitting between them. CDR3 region: CASSLYLGRETQYF. The CDR3 nucleotides are TGTGCCAGCAGCTTGTATCTCGGGCGGGAGACCCAGTACTTC.

This chain connects TRBV19 to TRBJ2-1, with 7 bases identical to TRBD2. V was pared by 7 bases and J by 7 bases, with 13 bases of the junction left unmatched. Germline V gene data show CDR1 as LNHDA and CDR2 as SQIVND (reference sequence). This CDR3 is built from 15 residues. Here the CDR3 reads CASKDLRESWNEQFF. In DNA, the CDR3 is TGTGCCAGTAAAGACTTGCGGGAGTCTTGGAATGAGCAGTTCTTC.

V gene TRBV11-2 combines with J gene TRBJ2-3; D gene uncertain. V was cut by 4 bases and J by 0 bases, with 14 bases left in between. The CDR3 has 16 residues. Germline V gene data show CDR1 as SGHAT and CDR2 as FQNNGV. The CDR3 DNA reads as TGTGCCAGCAGCTCCCCGGGTGGATCTAGCACAGATACGCAGTATTTT. This gives the protein CASSSPGGSSTDTQYF.

CDR3 DNA sequence: TGTGCCAGCAGCTTACGGGTCGTAACAGGGGGCCAGGAGCAGTACTTC. Protein: CASSLRVVTGGQEQYF. The chain is built from TRBV7-2 and TRBJ2-7, with TRBD1 matching 9 bases. The junction had 12 bases not matched to a gene; V was cut back by 2 bases and J by 7 bases. The CDR3 is made up of 16 amino acids. CDR1 is SGHTA, CDR2 FQGNSA, per germline.

This chain connects TRBV5-1 to TRBJ1-1, with 7 bases that match TRBD1. There are 13 residues in the CDR3. The junction had 3 bases not matched to a gene; V was cut back by 4 bases and J by 3 bases. Germline CDR1 is SGHRS and CDR2 is YFSETQ. Here the CDR3 reads CASSRQGDTEAFF. In DNA, the CDR3 is TGCGCCAGCAGCCGACAGGGCGACACTGAAGCTTTCTTT.

The V and J genes are TRBV6-5 and TRBJ1-1; 7 bases align to TRBD1. CDR1 is MNHEY and CDR2 is SVGAGI in the germline V gene. V lost 10 bases, J lost 6 bases, and 8 bases stayed unmatched. The CDR3 has 12 residues. The chain's CDR3 is CAMGQGVSEAFF. The CDR3 nucleotides are TGTGCCATGGGGCAGGGGGTTTCTGAAGCTTTCTTT.

The V and J genes are TRBV28 and TRBJ1-4; D is possibly TRBD1 (5 bases). The CDR3 contains 14 residues. V was shortened by 8 bases and J by 0 bases, with 10 bases between the two germline ends. Germline V gene data show CDR1 as MDHEN and CDR2 as SYDVKM. CDR3 DNA: TGTGCCAGCGTAGGAGGGGCAACTAATGAAAAACTGTTTTTT. Its protein product is CASVGGATNEKLFF.

The chain is built from TRBV7-8 and TRBJ1-5, with D maybe TRBD1 (5 bases). Trimming stripped 1 base from V and 0 bases from J, with 16 bases between. This CDR3 has 18 residues. Looked up from germline, CDR1 is SGHVS and CDR2 is FQNEAQ. The CDR3 coding sequence is TGTGCCAGCAGCTTAGTGGCGTTGGGGGGAAGTAGCAATCAGCCCCAGCATTTT. Protein sequence: CASSLVALGGSSNQPQHF.

V is TRBV12-3 or TRBV12-4 and J is TRBJ2-2; unclear D gene. This CDR3 is built from 13 residues. The V end was cut by 6 bases, the J end by 6 bases, with 11 bases between. The CDR3 loop is CASSYFRAGELFF. The CDR3 DNA reads as TGTGCCAGCAGCTATTTTAGGGCCGGGGAGCTGTTTTTT.

The rearrangement joins TRBV18 to TRBJ2-6; either TRBD1 or TRBD2 may supply D (5 bases each). V was clipped by 5 bases and J by 4 bases, with 15 bases between them. Germline CDR1 is KGHSH and CDR2 is LQKENI. The CDR3 sequence is 16 residues long. The CDR3 reads CASSTRGGTGANVLTF. The CDR3 region has the DNA TGTGCCAGCTCAACACGAGGTGGGACCGGGGCCAACGTCCTGACTTTC. The whole variable domain, remainder taken from reference TRBV18 and TRBJ2-6, is NAGVMQNPRHLVRRRGQEARLRCSPMKGHSHVYWYRQLPEEGLKFMVYLQKENIIDESGMPKERFSAEFPKEGPSILRIQQVVRGDSAAYFCASSTRGGTGANVLTFGAGSRLTVL.

This chain uses TRBV5-4 with TRBJ2-1; 7 bases are a match to TRBD1. V gave up 1 base and J gave up 2 bases; unmatched junction bases: 3. Germline V gene lookup returns CDR1 SGHNT and CDR2 YYREEE (reference sequence). The CDR3 extends over 15 amino acids. CDR3 nucleotides: TGTGCCAGCAGCTTGAGACAGGGTACCTACAATGAGCAGTTCTTC. Translation gives CASSLRQGTYNEQFF.

The CDR3 bases are TGTGCCAGCAGACCGGGACCTTCACGGGACTACGAGCAGTACTTC. Its translation is CASRPGPSRDYEQYF. This rearrangement joins TRBV5-4 to TRBJ2-7; D is tentatively TRBD1 or TRBD2 (5 bases each). V gave up 5 bases and J gave up 3 bases, with 18 bases separating them. The CDR3 loop spans 15 amino acids. Germline-derived CDR1 and CDR2 are SGHNT and YYREEE (reference sequence). The entire variable domain, with the rest obtained from reference TRBV5-4 and TRBJ2-7, is as follows: ETGVTQSPTHLIKTRGQQVTLRCSSQSGHNTVSWYQQALGQGPQFIFQYYREEENGRGNFPPRFSGLQFPNYSSELNVNALELDDSALYLCASRPGPSRDYEQYFGPGTRLTVT.

This chain uses TRBV6-5 with TRBJ1-6; TRBD1 aligns across 7 bases. CDR1 is MNHEY, CDR2 SVGAGI, per germline. Trimming took 6 bases from V and 7 from J; bases not matched to a gene: 6. There are 14 residues in the CDR3. The CDR3 sequence: CASRGGQNNSPLHF. The CDR3, as DNA: TGTGCCAGCAGAGGGGGACAGAACAATTCACCCCTCCACTTT.

The J gene is TRBJ1-1, the V gene TRBV19; D gene uncertain. This CDR3 is built from 16 residues. Trimming cost V 3 bases and J 1 base, with 15 bases left between them. In germline, CDR1 is LNHDA, CDR2 SQIVND (reference sequence). CDR3 loop: CASSMGVPGRNTEAFF. The CDR3, as DNA: TGTGCCAGTAGTATGGGCGTCCCCGGACGGAACACTGAAGCTTTCTTT.

The genes are TRBV19 and TRBJ2-1, with D possibly matching TRBD1 (5 bases). V dropped 4 bases and J dropped 8 bases, with 12 bases sitting between them. CDR1 LNHDA and CDR2 SQIVND come from the germline V gene (reference sequence). The CDR3 covers 13 residues. The CDR3 region is CASSNSWGHEQFF. The CDR3 DNA is TGTGCCAGTAGTAACTCTTGGGGCCATGAGCAGTTCTTC.

The chain carries TRBV5-4 and TRBJ1-4; 9 bases are shared with TRBD1. CDR1 is SGHNT, CDR2 YYREEE, per germline (reference sequence). The CDR3 loop spans 14 amino acids. V lost 2 bases to trimming and J lost 5 bases; unmatched junction nucleotides: 1. CDR3 residues: CASSFDRGNEKLFF. The CDR3 nucleotides read TGTGCCAGCAGCTTTGACAGGGGGAATGAAAAACTGTTTTTT. The entire variable domain, with the rest obtained from reference TRBV5-4 and TRBJ1-4, is as follows: ETGVTQSPTHLIKTRGQQVTLRCSSQSGHNTVSWYQQALGQGPQFIFQYYREEENGRGNFPPRFSGLQFPNYSSELNVNALELDDSALYLCASSFDRGNEKLFFGSGTQLSVL.

The chain links TRBV5-4 to TRBJ1-2; 12 nucleotides line up with TRBD1. The V gene end was trimmed by 2 bases and the J gene end by 8 bases; junction bases not matched to a gene: 7. Germline V gives CDR1 SGHNT, CDR2 YYREEE (reference sequence). This CDR3 spans 15 amino acids. The CDR3 loop reads CASSLMGTGGAGYTF. The CDR3 nucleotides are TGTGCCAGCAGCTTAATGGGGACAGGGGGCGCGGGCTACACCTTC.

The chain employs TRBV6-5 and TRBJ1-1, with D hard to call. With 8 bases removed from V and 1 base from J, the gap between germline ends came to 11 bases. Germline CDR1 is MNHEY and CDR2 is SVGAGI. This CDR3 region has 13 residues. The CDR3 nucleotides are TGTGCCAGCTGGGGTCCCCGGAACACTGAAGCTTTCTTT. As protein: CASWGPRNTEAFF.

A few counts support this clone. V gene TRBV29-1 combines with J gene TRBJ2-3; D ambiguous. CDR1 is SQVTM, CDR2 ANQGSEA, per germline. Trimming took off 5 bases at V and 2 bases at J, with 8 bases between the two ends. The CDR3 totals 12 residues. CDR3: CSVTANTDTQYF. In nucleotides, the CDR3 is TGCAGCGTTACAGCGAACACAGATACGCAGTATTTT.

The chain employs TRBV3-1 (or the pseudogene TRBV3-2) and TRBJ1-1, with 11 bases matching TRBD1. CDR3 length equals 17 residues. Germline CDR1 and CDR2: LGHDT and YNNKEL (reference sequence). Germline trimming cut 5 bases from V and 1 base from J; bases unmatched to any gene: 9. CDR3 in DNA: TGTGCCAGCAGCATGTGGACAGGGGGCATGGGGAACACTGAAGCTTTCTTT. It encodes CASSMWTGGMGNTEAFF.

CDR3 in amino acids: CASSLNPSAVGQPQHF. CDR3 nucleotides: TGTGCCAGCAGCTTAAACCCCTCAGCTGTCGGTCAGCCCCAGCATTTT. This sequence joins TRBV7-2 and TRBJ1-5; no definite D call. Trimming shortened V by 2 bases and J by 6 bases, and 17 bases separated the two germline ends. CDR3 length: 16 amino acids. Germline loops: CDR1 SGHTA, CDR2 FQGNSA.

The J gene is TRBJ1-2, the V gene TRBV5-1; possibly TRBD1 for D (5 bases). The CDR3 loop spans 14 amino acids. Germline lookup yields CDR1 SGHRS and CDR2 YFSETQ. The V end lost 3 bases, the J end lost 7 bases, and 16 bases lay between the germline ends. The CDR3 nucleotides are TGCGCCAGCAGCTCCGACCAGGGTCAACGTGGCTACACCTTC. The encoded protein is CASSSDQGQRGYTF.

The J gene is TRBJ1-2, the V gene TRBV10-3; TRBD1 might be the D (5 bases). This CDR3 contains 13 residues. Germline assignment: CDR1 ENHRY and CDR2 SYGVKD. V was trimmed by 5 bases and J by 0 bases, leaving 7 bases between them. The DNA for the CDR3 is TGTGCCATCAGTTCGACAGCTAACTATGGCTACACCTTC. It encodes CAISSTANYGYTF.